This T cell receptor beta chain originates from a study of T cells after yellow fever vaccination. TCRdb redid the calling of the 5' RACE reads with MiXCR, one entry per CDR3 protein. Of around 350,000 distinct CDR3 sequences listed, around 6.5% are singletons. The CDR3 runs to 12 residues. Looked up from germline, CDR1 is DFQATT and CDR2 is SNEGSKA (reference sequence). V lost 4 bases to trimming and J lost 9 bases, with 13 bases between them. This clonotype was obtained from a young man who received the YFV17D yellow fever vaccine. Sample: PBMCs, taken 5 days after the yellow fever booster vaccination. V is TRBV20-1 and J is TRBJ2-1, with a possible D match to TRBD1 (6 bases). This CDR3 is CSAKGGKSEQFF. CDR3 bases: TGCAGTGCTAAAGGGGGAAAGTCTGAGCAGTTCTTC.